The clone carrying this TCR beta chain came up a few times. This entry belongs to a study of blood T cell repertoires in COVID-19. Germline V lookup: CDR1 SGDLS, CDR2 YYNGEE. Between the trimmed V and J ends, which lost 1 base and 3 bases, there was a span of 12 bases. This CDR3 has 15 amino acids. Only in-frame clones appear in the TCRdb table, and some are missing; sequencing was by immunoSEQ multiplex PCR. The profile shows under 300,000 clones, roughly 88% of them singletons. Source material: peripheral blood. The sequence derives from a woman in her thirties or forties who had recovered from COVID-19. V and J are TRBV9 and TRBJ2-3; possibly TRBD1 for D (6 bases). The CDR3, as DNA: TGTGCCAGCAGCGTAAGAACAGGGAGTACAGATACGCAGTATTTT. Its translation is CASSVRTGSTDTQYF.